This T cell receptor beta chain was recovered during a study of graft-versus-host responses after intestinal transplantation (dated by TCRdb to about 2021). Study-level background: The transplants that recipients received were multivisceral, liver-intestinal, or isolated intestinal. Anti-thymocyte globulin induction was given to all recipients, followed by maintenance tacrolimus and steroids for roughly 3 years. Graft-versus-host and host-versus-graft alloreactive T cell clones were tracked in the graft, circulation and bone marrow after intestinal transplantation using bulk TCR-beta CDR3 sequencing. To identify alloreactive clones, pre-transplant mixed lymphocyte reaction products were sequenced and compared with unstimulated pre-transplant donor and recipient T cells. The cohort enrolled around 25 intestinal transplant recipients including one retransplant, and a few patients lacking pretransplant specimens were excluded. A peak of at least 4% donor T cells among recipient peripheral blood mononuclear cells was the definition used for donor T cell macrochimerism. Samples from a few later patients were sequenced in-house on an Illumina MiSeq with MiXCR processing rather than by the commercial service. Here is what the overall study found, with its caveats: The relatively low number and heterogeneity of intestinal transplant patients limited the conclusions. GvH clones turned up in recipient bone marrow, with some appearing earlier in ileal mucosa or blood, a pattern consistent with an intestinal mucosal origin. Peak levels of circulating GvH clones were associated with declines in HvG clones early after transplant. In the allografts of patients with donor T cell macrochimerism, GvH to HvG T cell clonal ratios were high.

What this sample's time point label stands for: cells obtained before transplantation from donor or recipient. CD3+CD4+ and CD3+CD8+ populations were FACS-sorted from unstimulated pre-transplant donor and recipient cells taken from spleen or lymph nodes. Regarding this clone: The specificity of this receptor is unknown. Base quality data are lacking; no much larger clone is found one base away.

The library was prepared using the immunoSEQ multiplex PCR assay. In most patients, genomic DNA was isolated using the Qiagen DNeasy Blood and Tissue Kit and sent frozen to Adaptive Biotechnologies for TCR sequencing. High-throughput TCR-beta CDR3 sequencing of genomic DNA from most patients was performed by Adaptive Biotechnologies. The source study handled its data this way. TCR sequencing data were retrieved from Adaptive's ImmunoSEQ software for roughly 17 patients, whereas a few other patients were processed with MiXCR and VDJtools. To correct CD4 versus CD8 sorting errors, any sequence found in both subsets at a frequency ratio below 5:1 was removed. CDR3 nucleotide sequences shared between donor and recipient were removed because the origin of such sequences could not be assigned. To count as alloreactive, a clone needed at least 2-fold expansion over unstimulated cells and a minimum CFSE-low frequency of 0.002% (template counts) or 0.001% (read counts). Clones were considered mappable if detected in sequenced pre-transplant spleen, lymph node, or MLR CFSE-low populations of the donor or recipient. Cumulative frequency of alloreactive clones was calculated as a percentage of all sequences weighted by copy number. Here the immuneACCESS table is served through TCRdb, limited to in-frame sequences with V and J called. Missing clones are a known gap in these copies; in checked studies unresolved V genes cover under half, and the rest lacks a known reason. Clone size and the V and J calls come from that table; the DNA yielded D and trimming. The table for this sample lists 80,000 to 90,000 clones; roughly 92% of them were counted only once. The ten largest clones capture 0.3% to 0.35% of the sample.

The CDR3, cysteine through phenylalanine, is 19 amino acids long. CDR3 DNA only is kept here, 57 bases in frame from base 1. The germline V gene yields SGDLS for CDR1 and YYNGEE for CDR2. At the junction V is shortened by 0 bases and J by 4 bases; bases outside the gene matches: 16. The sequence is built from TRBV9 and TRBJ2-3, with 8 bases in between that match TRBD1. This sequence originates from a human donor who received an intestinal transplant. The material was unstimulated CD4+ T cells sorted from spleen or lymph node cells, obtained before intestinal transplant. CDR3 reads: CASSVGPLPGTGIPDTQYF. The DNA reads TGTGCCAGCAGCGTAGGTCCTCTCCCCGGGACAGGAATTCCAGATACGCAGTATTTT.